This TCR beta chain stems from a study of blood T cell repertoires in COVID-19. Germline V lookup: CDR1 ENHRY, CDR2 SYGVKD. The CDR3 spans 15 residues. V lost 3 bases and J lost 0, with 10 bases in between. Sequencing used immunoSEQ multiplex PCR; TCRdb keeps in-frame clones, though not all of them. The table includes 150,000 to 180,000 clones, around 90% detected once. The material sequenced was peripheral blood. The chain is built from TRBV10-3 and TRBJ2-3, with D perhaps matching TRBD2 (7 bases). The clonotype originates from a man over 45 with acute or convalescent COVID-19. The DNA of the CDR3 is TGTGCCATCAGTGACGGGGGGCAGAGCACAGATACGCAGTATTTT. Translating it yields CAISDGGQSTDTQYF.